A single T cell receptor (beta chain) is shown here with its context. At one boundary the junction diverges from the germline segment, which might be a read error. The authors made TCR beta cDNA from 400 to 550 ng total RNA with a constant-region primer. Libraries of TCR beta came from three nested multiplex PCR rounds with slightly modified ARM-PCR. For 10 cycles apiece, the opening two PCR rounds ran with TRBV1-TRBV30 forward primers and a C-beta reverse primer. TCRdb reprocessed the multiplex PCR reads via MiXCR and lists one record per CDR3 protein. The table includes hundreds of thousands of distinct CDR3 sequences, about 60% detected once. Germline V gene lookup returns CDR1 SNHLY and CDR2 FYNNEI. The CDR3 is 11 residues long. Blood RNA came from unsorted whole blood; germline DNA was also extracted. This sample was included in a study of tumor-infiltrating lymphocytes in primary liver carcinoma.

The chain uses TRBV2 and TRBJ2-7; D remains ambiguous. The specimen sequenced was peripheral blood. The receptor's source is a man in his forties with primary liver carcinoma and hepatitis B virus infection. For the CDR3, the DNA is TGTGCCAGCAGTGAACGGGCCGAGCGGTACTTC. Residues: CASSERAERYF.